These 10 T cell receptor beta chains share one sample of origin, sequenced in a study of shared clonotypes between healthy human individuals (dated by TCRdb to between 2020 and 2021). Library preparation employed the immunoSEQ multiplex PCR assay. TCRdb's version of the immuneACCESS table is confined to in-frame rearrangements and falls short of the full clone set. An unresolved V gene accounts for under half of the shortfall where checked; the remainder is of unknown origin. This sample lists over a million clones; over 95% were detected once. Of the sample, approximately 1.1% is held by the ten largest clones. The sample taken for sequencing was naive CD4+ T cells sorted from blood. The cell subset or site label on this specimen signifies: CD45RA+ positively selected. These receptors were obtained from a man aged 25-40 years in good health.

The chain uses TRBV9 and TRBJ2-2; maybe TRBD1 (5 bases). This CDR3 has 15 residues. Germline values: CDR1 SGDLS, CDR2 YYNGEE. Trimming took 0 bases from V and 1 from J, leaving 7 bases between them. The CDR3, as DNA: TGTGCCAGCAGCGTAGATCAGGGGAACACCGGGGAGCTGTTTTTT. It translates to CASSVDQGNTGELFF.

The rearrangement joins TRBV16 to TRBJ2-3; 7 nucleotides agree with TRBD2. Germline CDR1 and CDR2: KGHSY and FQNENV. Trimming at V came to 2 bases and at J to 1 base, leaving 6 bases not matched to a gene. The CDR3 extends over 16 amino acids. The CDR3 nucleotides are TGTGCCAGCAGCCAAGTTGGTCTAGCGGGCACAGATACGCAGTATTTT. Residues: CASSQVGLAGTDTQYF.

The V and J genes are TRBV2 and TRBJ1-1; no clear D gene. V lost 2 bases, J lost 10 bases, and 11 bases lay in between. Per germline, CDR1 SNHLY and CDR2 FYNNEI. The CDR3 length is 12 residues. Here the CDR3 reads CASSEFSLGAFF. The CDR3 DNA reads as TGTGCCAGCAGTGAATTCTCCCTGGGAGCTTTCTTT.

This chain joins TRBV29-1 and TRBJ2-3, with 9 bases matching TRBD1. Trimming cost V 1 base and J 0 bases; bases outside gene matches: 2. CDR1 is SQVTM and CDR2 is ANQGSEA in the germline V gene. The CDR3 contains 15 residues. The CDR3 loop reads CSVEGDRASTDTQYF. As DNA, the CDR3 is TGCAGCGTTGAAGGGGACAGGGCTAGCACAGATACGCAGTATTTT.

The rearrangement uses TRBV18 and TRBJ2-7, with 8 nucleotides matching TRBD1. CDR3 length: 15 amino acids. Germline CDR1 KGHSH, CDR2 LQKENI. With V trimmed by 0 bases and J by 4 bases, 5 bases remained unmatched. The CDR3 nucleotides are TGTGCCAGCTCACCACCGACAGGGGCCCTATACGAGCAGTACTTC. Protein: CASSPPTGALYEQYF.

The chain joins TRBV9 to TRBJ2-1, with D perhaps matching TRBD1 or TRBD2 (9 bases each). CDR3 size: 19 residues. Trimming removed 3 bases from V and 3 bases from J, with 25 bases in between. CDR1 is SGDLS, CDR2 YYNGEE, per germline. The CDR3 DNA sequence: TGTGCCAGCAGCGCCGGGACAGGGAGGCTAGCGGGATACTACAATGAGCAGTTCTTC. It encodes CASSAGTGRLAGYYNEQFF.

The chain links TRBV7-2 to TRBJ2-5; 10 nucleotides agree with TRBD2. CDR1 and CDR2 (germline): SGHTA, FQGNSA. V lost 5 bases to trimming and J lost 14 bases; unmatched junction nucleotides: 14. The CDR3 has 14 amino acids. The CDR3 DNA is TGTGCCAGCAGCCTAGGACTAGCGGCCTCAAGATTTTACTTC. Translation gives CASSLGLAASRFYF.

This sequence joins TRBV19 and TRBJ2-1, with TRBD2 matching over 7 bases. Germline V lookup: CDR1 LNHDA, CDR2 SQIVND (reference sequence). The CDR3 loop spans 14 amino acids. The V gene end was trimmed by 5 bases and the J gene end by 5 bases; junction bases not matched to a gene: 6. CDR3 bases: TGTGCCAGTAGTCCCCTCGGGACTAACAATGAGCAGTTCTTC. It specifies CASSPLGTNNEQFF.

The chain employs TRBV2 and TRBJ1-3, with D unclear. This CDR3 is built from 11 residues. V was pared by 4 bases and J by 6 bases, with 4 bases between. CDR1 SNHLY and CDR2 FYNNEI come from the germline V gene. CDR3 DNA sequence: TGTGCCAGCAGTGTTGTAAACACCATATATTTT. It yields the protein CASSVVNTIYF.

V and J are TRBV2 and TRBJ2-3, with D possibly being TRBD2 (6 bases). V lost 2 bases, J lost 2 bases, and 14 bases lay in between. The germline CDR1 and CDR2 sequences are SNHLY and FYNNEI. The CDR3 is made up of 16 amino acids. The CDR3 loop reads CASSEWGSGATDTQYF. DNA of the CDR3: TGTGCCAGCAGTGAATGGGGTAGCGGAGCCACAGATACGCAGTATTTT.